Presented here are 22 T cell receptor beta chains from one specimen sequenced in a study of tumor-infiltrating lymphocytes in primary liver carcinoma. TCR beta cDNA was reverse-transcribed from 450 to 500 ng of total RNA. The reaction used a constant-region primer and ProtoScript II reverse transcriptase. ARM-PCR was slightly modified, and three nested multiplex PCR rounds with it gave rise to the TCR beta libraries. The two initial PCR rounds, roughly 9 cycles each, used TRBV1-TRBV30 forward and C-beta reverse primers. TCRdb independently ran MiXCR on the multiplex PCR reads; one entry per CDR3 protein. The sample has 90,000 to 110,000 distinct CDR3 sequences; roughly 80% are singletons. It was from roughly 20-30 mg of unsorted bulk tissue that RNA and DNA were co-extracted. Material for sequencing was liver tumor tissue from sampling region 3. Subset meaning: tumor region T3, left-lateral pole. The origin of the receptors is a man aged 40-50 years with primary liver carcinoma and hepatitis B virus infection.

About this clonotype itself: Germline and junction disagree at one end, which may indicate a read error. The V gene is TRBV7-9, the J gene TRBJ2-7; unclear D gene. CDR1 and CDR2 from the germline V gene are SEHNR and FQNEAQ (reference sequence). This CDR3 is 12 amino acids long. CDR3 protein: CTSSLTSYEQYF. The CDR3 coding sequence is TGTACCAGCAGCCTGACCTCCTACGAGCAGTACTTC.

Notes on this clonotype: This clone may be a read error of a much larger clone one base away. The genes are TRBV29-1 and TRBJ2-5, with TRBD1 identical over 10 bases. The CDR3 is made up of 16 amino acids. Germline CDR1 is SQVTM and CDR2 is ANQGSEA. The CDR3 bases are TGCAGCGCTGCCGGGGGGGACAGGGGCCCCCAAGAGATCCAGTACTTC. Translating gives CSAAGGDRGPQEIQYF. The full variable domain, completed using reference TRBV29-1 and TRBJ2-5, is SAVISQKPSRDICQRGTSLTIQCQVDSQVTMMFWYRQQPGQSLTLIATANQGSEATYESGFVIDKFPISRPNLTFSTLTVSNMSPEDSSIYLCSAAGGDRGPQEIQYFGPGTRLLVL.

As to this clonotype: At one end the junction does not follow the germline gene, possibly because of a read error. The chain recombines TRBV5-1 with TRBJ1-1; possibly TRBD1 for D (6 bases). CDR3 length: 14 amino acids. Germline V gene data show CDR1 as SGHRS and CDR2 as YFSETQ. The CDR3 here is CASILDSMNTEAFF. As DNA, the CDR3 is TGCGCCAGCATCTTGGACAGCATGAACACTGAAGCTTTCTTT.

For this clonotype: The junction departs from the called germline gene at one end, perhaps through a read error. V and J are TRBV4-3 and TRBJ1-3, with 10 bases fitting TRBD1. The CDR3 totals 17 residues. Germline CDR1 and CDR2: LGHNA and YSLEER. CDR3 protein: CASSQAPRQGAGNTIYF. The CDR3 DNA sequence: TGCGCCAGCAGCCAAGCACCGAGACAGGGGGCTGGAAACACTATATATTTT.

This clonotype was detected only once. The chain employs TRBV12-3 or TRBV12-4 and TRBJ2-5; D may be TRBD2 (5 bases). The CDR3 totals 14 residues. V gave up 4 bases and J gave up 14 bases, with 23 bases separating them. The CDR3 protein is CASSSERTGEIHYF. Written as DNA, the CDR3 is TGTGCCAGCAGTTCAGAGCGTACCGGGGAGATACACTACTTC.

In regard to this clonotype: One end of the junction is discordant with germline, which a read error may explain. V usage is TRBV11-2 and J usage is TRBJ2-7; no clear D. The length of the CDR3 is 14 residues. From germline, CDR1 is SGHAT and CDR2 FQNNGV. DNA of the CDR3: TGTGCCAGCAGCTTAGATGGAGTTGCCTACTGGCAGCACTTC. Protein sequence: CASSLDGVAYWQHF.

Of note for this clonotype: The junction departs from the called germline gene at one end, perhaps through a read error. The chain employs TRBV6-1 and TRBJ1-4; D uncertain. Germline loops: CDR1 MNHNS, CDR2 SASEGT. The CDR3 spans 14 residues. The CDR3 DNA is TGTGCCAACAGTATAATGAACACTAATGAAAAACTGTTTTTT. Protein: CANSIMNTNEKLFF.

With respect to this clonotype: At one end the junction does not follow the germline gene, possibly because of a read error. The rearrangement uses TRBV13 and TRBJ1-6, with D tentatively TRBD1 (6 bases). The CDR3 contains 16 residues. CDR1 is PRHDT, CDR2 FYEKMQ, per germline (reference sequence). The CDR3 coding sequence is TGTGCCAGCAGCTCACCCGGGGACAAAGGCGATTCACCCCTCCATTTT. This codes for CASSSPGDKGDSPLHF.

Concerning this clonotype itself: The germline gene is not matched at one end of the junction; a read error may be the cause. The CDR3 reads CSVIHALNQPQHF. The CDR3 DNA is TGCAGCGTTATTCATGCGCTCAATCAGCCCCAACATTTT. The chain couples TRBV29-1 to TRBJ1-5; D remains ambiguous. The CDR3 is 13 amino acids. Looked up from germline, CDR1 is SQVTM and CDR2 is ANQGSEA.

In its sample, this clonotype was seen once. Since no conserved phenylalanine or tryptophan closes the CDR3, a read error is the likely cause. The limits of the CDR3 on the DNA are not certain, so only TCRdb's listed CDR3 is given. The chain uses TRBV12-3 or TRBV12-4 and TRBJ1-4. Including both end residues, the CDR3 is 13 amino acids long. The CDR3 sequence: CASSLLGDEKQFS.

This clonotype is medium-sized (0.01 to 0.1%) in the sample. The V gene is TRBV29-1, the J gene TRBJ2-6; 14 bases map to TRBD2. The length of the CDR3 is 18 residues. Germline V gene data show CDR1 as SQVTM and CDR2 as ANQGSEA. V lost 4 bases and J lost 0; bases outside the gene matches: 5. CDR3 nucleotide sequence: TGCAGCGTTGGAGGGACTAGCGGGAGCCTCTCTGGGGCCAACGTCCTGACTTTC. This codes for CSVGGTSGSLSGANVLTF.

V gene TRBV13 combines with J gene TRBJ2-5, with D possibly being TRBD2 (6 bases). V lost 4 bases and J 4 bases, leaving 16 bases between the germline ends. This CDR3 comprises 15 residues. Germline CDR1 reads PRHDT; CDR2 reads FYEKMQ (reference sequence). In DNA, the CDR3 is TGTGCCAGCAGCTCCCGGCCCGGGACTTCAGAGACCCAGTACTTC. Translated: CASSSRPGTSETQYF.

Note on this clonotype: Without the conserved terminal phenylalanine or tryptophan, this CDR3 likely stems from a read error. V is TRBV6-1 and J is TRBJ1-2; 7 bases align to TRBD1. Germline CDR1 MNHNS, CDR2 SASEGT. This CDR3 region has 13 residues. The CDR3: CANSTGQSYGYTS. CDR3 DNA: TGTGCCAACAGTACGGGACAGTCATATGGCTACACCTCC.

This clonotype was counted only a few times. The CDR3 reads CSALSVSGRVRETQYF. The CDR3 bases are TGCAGTGCCCTAAGTGTCAGCGGAAGAGTAAGGGAGACCCAGTACTTC. The chain recombines TRBV20-1 with TRBJ2-5, with a possible D match to TRBD2 (5 bases). In germline, CDR1 is DFQATT, CDR2 SNEGSKA (reference sequence). The CDR3 consists of 16 residues. With 6 bases removed from V and 5 bases from J, the gap between germline ends came to 25 bases.

With regard to this clonotype: A read error may account for a junction end that differs from germline. The rearrangement joins TRBV29-1 to TRBJ2-7; 8 bases align to TRBD1. Germline values: CDR1 SQVTM, CDR2 ANQGSEA. The CDR3 sequence is 16 residues long. CDR3 sequence reads: CSAMTSGTGNPYEQYF. CDR3 in DNA: TGCAGCGCCATGACATCTGGGACAGGCAATCCCTACGAGCAATACTTC.

As regards this clonotype: One end of the junction varies from germline; a read error may be responsible. The chain links TRBV6-2 or TRBV6-3 to TRBJ1-1; D gene uncertain. This CDR3 region has 14 residues. Germline loops: CDR1 MNHEY, CDR2 SVGEGT. The CDR3 is CASSYRGTGTEALF. In DNA form, the CDR3 reads TGTGCCAGCAGTTACCGGGGAACTGGCACTGAAGCTTTATTT.

Remarks on this clonotype: Since no conserved phenylalanine or tryptophan closes the CDR3, a read error is the likely cause. The rearrangement links TRBV11-2 to TRBJ2-6; TRBD1 matches at 8 bases. V gave up 10 bases and J gave up 0 bases; unmatched junction bases: 23. The germline CDR1 and CDR2 sequences are SGHAT and FQNNGV. The CDR3 extends over 21 amino acids. The CDR3 DNA reads as TGTGCCAACAACATGGGGGGAGACAGGGGCATTTCCCTCTCTGGGGCCAACGTCCTGACTTCC. Translated: CANNMGGDRGISLSGANVLTS.

The chain has TRBV11-2 and TRBJ2-7; D tentatively fits TRBD1 or TRBD2 (6 bases each). Germline values: CDR1 SGHAT, CDR2 FQNNGV. V was trimmed by 6 bases and J by 12 bases, leaving 18 bases between them. The CDR3 runs to 12 residues. Written as DNA, the CDR3 is TGTGCCAGCAGTCTCGGGGGCTACAAGCTGTACTTC. Its protein is CASSLGGYKLYF.

The chain uses TRBV29-1 and TRBJ2-3; 9 nucleotides agree with TRBD2. The CDR3 is 15 amino acids. Germline V gene sequence: CDR1 SQVTM, CDR2 ANQGSEA. After removal of 6 bases from V and 5 bases from J, the junction contained 12 bases not matched to a gene. The CDR3 nucleotides read TGCAGCGTCTCTGGGACTAGCTGTCGGGGAGATACGCAGTATTTT. This translates into CSVSGTSCRGDTQYF.

This clonotype has ten or more counts. V and J are TRBV12-3 or TRBV12-4 and TRBJ1-1; 11 bases map to TRBD1. The CDR3 spans 15 residues. J was trimmed by 5 bases and V by 4 bases; bases with no gene match: 6. The CDR3 DNA reads as TGTGCCAGCAGTTCCCGGACAGGGGGCAGAACTGAAGCTTTCTTT. The encoded protein is CASSSRTGGRTEAFF.

The rearrangement links TRBV10-3 to TRBJ1-1; unclear D gene. CDR3 length equals 15 residues. Germline values: CDR1 ENHRY, CDR2 SYGVKD. The V end was cut by 3 bases, the J end by 12 bases, with 23 bases between. The CDR3 coding sequence is TGTGCCATCAGTGACCAGTCCCGGGGTGTCACTGATACTTTCTTT. It translates to CAISDQSRGVTDTFF.

Note on this clonotype: A junction boundary mismatches the germline segment, possibly from a read error. The chain links TRBV11-1 to TRBJ2-2, with D perhaps being TRBD1 or TRBD2 (5 bases each). The germline gives CDR1 SGHAT, CDR2 FQDESV (reference sequence). The CDR3 covers 15 residues. CDR3 in DNA: TGTGTCAGCAGCTATACAGTACCTTTCTCCGGGGACCTGTTTTTT. It codes for CVSSYTVPFSGDLFF. The whole variable domain, filled in from reference TRBV11-1 and TRBJ2-2, reads EAEVAQSPRYKITEKSQAVAFWCDPISGHATLYWYRQILGQGPELLVQFQDESVVDDSQLPKDRFSAERLKGVDSTLKIQPAELGDSAMYLCVSSYTVPFSGDLFFGEGSRLTVL.